The subject of this entry is one TCR beta chain. This sample stems from a study of Tregs in tolerant kidney transplant recipients. Unstimulated regulatory T cells (CD4+CD25+CD127-), CD4+CD25- non-regulatory cells, CD4 and CD8 cells were FACS-sorted from thawed PBMCs. Before regulatory T cell sorting, thawed PBMCs rested overnight at 37°C in approximately 200 IU/ml IL-2. CDR3 length: 13 residues. Trimming removed 3 bases at V and 2 bases at J, with 8 bases between. Per the germline V gene, CDR1 is MNHEY and CDR2 is SMNVEV (reference sequence). Sequenced by immunoSEQ multiplex PCR; TCRdb stores in-frame clones only, minus some. The sample lists over 50,000 clones, roughly 88% seen once, with around 1.9% in the top ten.

This chain connects TRBV27 to TRBJ2-7; D gene unclear. This receptor was taken from a human donor who received a combined kidney and bone marrow transplant. This specimen was Tregs from blood, taken before the transplant. The CDR3 bases are TGTGCCAGCAGTTTTCAGTTTGCCTACGAGCAGTACTTC. As protein: CASSFQFAYEQYF.